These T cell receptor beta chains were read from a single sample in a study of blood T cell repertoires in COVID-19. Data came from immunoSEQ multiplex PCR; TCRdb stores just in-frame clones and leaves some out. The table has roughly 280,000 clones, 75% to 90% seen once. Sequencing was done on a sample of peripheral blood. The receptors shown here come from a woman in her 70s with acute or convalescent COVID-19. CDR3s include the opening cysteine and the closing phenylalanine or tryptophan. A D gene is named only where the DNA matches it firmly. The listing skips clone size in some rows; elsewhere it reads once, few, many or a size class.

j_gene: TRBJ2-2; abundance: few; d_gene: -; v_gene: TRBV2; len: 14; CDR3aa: CASSGDSGTGELFF; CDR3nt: TGTGCCAGCAGTGGGGACTCCGGCACCGGGGAGCTGTTTTTT
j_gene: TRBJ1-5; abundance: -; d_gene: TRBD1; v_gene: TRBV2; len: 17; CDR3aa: CASSGQGRTLSNQPQHF; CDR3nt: TGTGCCAGCTCCGGACAGGGACGGACCCTGAGCAATCAGCCCCAGCATTTT
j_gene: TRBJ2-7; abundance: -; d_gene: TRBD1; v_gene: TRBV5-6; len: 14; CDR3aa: CASSLTGTGNEQYF; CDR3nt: TGTGCCAGCAGCTTGACCGGGACAGGGAACGAGCAGTACTTC
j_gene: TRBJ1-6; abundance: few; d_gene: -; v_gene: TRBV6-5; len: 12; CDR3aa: CASSPDGGDLHF; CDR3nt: TGTGCCAGCAGTCCCGATGGCGGAGACCTCCACTTT
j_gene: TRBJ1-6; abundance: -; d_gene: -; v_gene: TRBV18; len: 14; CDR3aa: CASSPAGGNSPLHF; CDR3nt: TGTGCCAGCTCACCAGCAGGAGGGAACTCACCCCTCCACTTT
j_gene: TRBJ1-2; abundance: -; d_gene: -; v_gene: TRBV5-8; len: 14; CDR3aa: CASSLDAGYYGYTF; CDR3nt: TGTGCCAGCAGCTTGGATGCAGGGTACTATGGCTACACCTTC
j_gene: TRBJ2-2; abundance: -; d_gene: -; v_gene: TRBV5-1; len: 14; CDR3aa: CASSLAGGTGELFF; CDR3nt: TGCGCCAGCAGCTTGGCCGGGGGAACCGGGGAGCTGTTTTTT
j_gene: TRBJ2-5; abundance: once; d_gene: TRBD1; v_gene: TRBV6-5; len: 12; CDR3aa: CASDRVVETQYF; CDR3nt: TGTGCCAGCGACAGGGTGGTTGAGACCCAGTACTTC
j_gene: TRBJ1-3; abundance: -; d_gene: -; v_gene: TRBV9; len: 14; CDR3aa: CASSPSTTGNTIYF; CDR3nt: TGTGCCAGCAGCCCTTCAACAACTGGAAACACCATATATTTT
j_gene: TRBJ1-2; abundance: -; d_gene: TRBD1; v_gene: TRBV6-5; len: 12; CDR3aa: CASRRQGDGYTF; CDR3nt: TGTGCCAGCAGGAGACAGGGAGACGGCTACACCTTC
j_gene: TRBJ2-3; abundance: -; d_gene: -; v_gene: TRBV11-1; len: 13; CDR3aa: CASSLLVTDTQYF; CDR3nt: TGTGCCAGCAGCTTACTAGTCACAGATACGCAGTATTTT
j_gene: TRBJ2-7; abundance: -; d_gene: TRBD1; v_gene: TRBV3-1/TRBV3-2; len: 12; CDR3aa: CASSPNRGEQYF; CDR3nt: TGTGCCAGCAGCCCGAACAGGGGCGAGCAGTACTTC
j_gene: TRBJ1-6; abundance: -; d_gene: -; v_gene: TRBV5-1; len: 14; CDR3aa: CASSSSTGFSPLHF; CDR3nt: TGCGCCAGCAGCTCCTCAACAGGGTTTTCACCCCTCCACTTT
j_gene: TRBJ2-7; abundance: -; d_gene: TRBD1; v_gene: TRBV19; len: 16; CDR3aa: CASSLTAGTGGSEQYF; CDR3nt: TGTGCCAGTAGTTTGACTGCCGGGACAGGGGGCAGCGAGCAGTACTTC
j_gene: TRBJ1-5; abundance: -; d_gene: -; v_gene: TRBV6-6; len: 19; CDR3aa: CASIRSGGTRGYSNQPQHF; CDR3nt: TGTGCCAGCATTCGTTCCGGGGGAACCCGCGGTTATAGCAATCAGCCCCAGCATTTT
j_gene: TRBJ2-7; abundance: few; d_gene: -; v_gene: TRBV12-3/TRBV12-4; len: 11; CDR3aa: CASSLAREQYF; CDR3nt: TGTGCCAGCAGTTTAGCCCGGGAGCAGTACTTC
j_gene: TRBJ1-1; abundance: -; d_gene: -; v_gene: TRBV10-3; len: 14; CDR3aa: CAITQGYRGTEAFF; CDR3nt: TGTGCCATCACTCAGGGTTACCGTGGGACTGAAGCTTTCTTT
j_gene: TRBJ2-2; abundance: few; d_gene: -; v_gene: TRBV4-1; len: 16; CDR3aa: CASSPLDIISTGELFF; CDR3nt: TGCGCCAGCAGCCCCTTGGACATTATATCTACCGGGGAGCTGTTTTTT
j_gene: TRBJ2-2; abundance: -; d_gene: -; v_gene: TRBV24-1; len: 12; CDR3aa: CATRSTSGELFF; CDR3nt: TGTGCCACCAGGTCAACTTCCGGGGAGCTGTTTTTT
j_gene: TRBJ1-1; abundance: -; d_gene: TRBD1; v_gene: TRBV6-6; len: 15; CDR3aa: CASRQDRVSPPEAFF; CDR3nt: TGTGCCAGCAGACAGGACAGGGTTAGTCCTCCTGAAGCTTTCTTT
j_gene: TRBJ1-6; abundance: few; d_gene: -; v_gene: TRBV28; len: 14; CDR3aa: CASRAGSLTSPLHF; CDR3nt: TGTGCCAGCAGGGCGGGATCCTTGACCTCACCCCTCCACTTT
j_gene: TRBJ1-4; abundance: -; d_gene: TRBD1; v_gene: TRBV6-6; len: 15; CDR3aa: CASSVTGGRNEKLFF; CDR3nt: TGTGCCAGCAGTGTTACAGGGGGCCGTAATGAAAAACTGTTTTTT
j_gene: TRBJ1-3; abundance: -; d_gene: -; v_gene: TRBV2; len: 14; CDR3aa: CASRSGFSGNTIYF; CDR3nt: TGTGCCAGCAGATCAGGTTTCTCTGGAAACACCATATATTTT
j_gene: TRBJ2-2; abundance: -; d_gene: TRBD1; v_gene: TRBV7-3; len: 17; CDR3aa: CASSLSPDRARTGELFF; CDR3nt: TGTGCCAGCAGCTTGTCTCCGGACAGGGCGAGGACCGGGGAGCTGTTTTTT